Sequencing of this TCR beta chain was carried out in a study of blood T cell repertoires in COVID-19. Turning to the study itself: Collection of acute and convalescent COVID-19 samples took place in the United States, Italy and Spain. In each case, the material was cDNA or gDNA derived from T cells, B-cell-depleted T cells, or PBMCs.

The CDR3 is made up of 14 amino acids. Germline V gene data show CDR1 as SGHRS and CDR2 as YFSETQ. V trimming: 8 bases; J trimming: 0 bases; junction bases outside the gene matches: 4. In the study's own analysis: Reference gene primer amplification in the assay estimated nucleated cell counts. The method was immunoSEQ multiplex PCR; TCRdb's version includes in-frame clones alone and lacks a portion of them. The V and J calls and the clone size are those of that table, but D and trimming were determined from the DNA. The table shows approximately 290,000 clones, with around 89% occurring only once. The gene calls are TRBV5-1 and TRBJ2-1; 8 bases agree with TRBD2. The source material was peripheral blood. The sequence was collected from a man aged 25-40 years with acute or convalescent COVID-19. The DNA for the CDR3 is TGCGCCAGTTACGGGGGGGCCTCCTACAATGAGCAGTTCTTC. Its protein is CASYGGASYNEQFF.